This TCR beta chain was captured in a study of blood T cell repertoires in COVID-19. Study as a whole: Some COVID-19 samples were acute and others convalescent; all came from the United States, Italy and Spain.

The junction had 10 bases not matched to a gene; V was cut back by 4 bases and J by 9 bases. The CDR3 length is 15 residues. CDR1 is SGHDT, CDR2 YYEEEE, per germline. In the original workflow: Cell counts per sample came from amplifying reference gene primers. Some clones are missing from TCRdb's copy, which holds only in-frame ones; the method was immunoSEQ multiplex PCR. From that table come the V and J calls and clone size; the DNA was used to work out D and trimming. The sample carries roughly 200,000 clones, approximately 85% recorded once. Input material: peripheral blood. This clonotype was obtained from a human donor with active or convalescent COVID-19. The donor label of this sample is uncertain. This chain joins TRBV5-6 and TRBJ1-6; 7 nucleotides match TRBD1. The CDR3: CASSRGGAGSSPLHF. The CDR3 DNA follows: TGTGCCAGCAGCCGAGGGGGCGCGGGTAGTTCACCCCTCCACTTT.